Listed below are T cell receptor beta chains from one sample, sequenced in a study of blood T cell repertoires in COVID-19. Generated by immunoSEQ multiplex PCR, the TCRdb table keeps only in-frame clones and is missing some. The data contain 200,000 to 250,000 clones, 70% to 90% of them singletons. Sequencing used peripheral blood. These receptors were obtained from a woman aged 30 to 39 who had recovered from COVID-19. Each CDR3 is given with its conserved first and last residue. Each record gives: D gene, J gene, clone size, V gene, CDR3 DNA, CDR3 protein. D genes are given only for firm matches. Part of the rows lack a size; the others show once, few, many or a class for expanded clones.

D: TRBD2
J: TRBJ2-5
size: .
V: TRBV13
DNA: TGTGCCAGCAGCACCCTAGCGGGGGAAGAGACCCAGTACTTC
CDR3: CASSTLAGEETQYF

D: .
J: TRBJ2-3
size: many
V: TRBV27
DNA: TGTGCCAGCAGTTCCAGACAGGCGGTTGCGGATACGCAGTATTTT
CDR3: CASSSRQAVADTQYF

D: .
J: TRBJ1-1
size: few
V: TRBV12-3/TRBV12-4
DNA: TGTGCCAGCAGTACACCCCCTAACACTGAAGCTTTCTTT
CDR3: CASSTPPNTEAFF

D: .
J: TRBJ1-6
size: once
V: TRBV3-1/TRBV3-2
DNA: TGTGCCAGCAGCACCCAGGGTTCCTATAATTCACCCCTCCACTTT
CDR3: CASSTQGSYNSPLHF

D: .
J: TRBJ2-5
size: once
V: TRBV7-6
DNA: TGTGCCAGCAGCTTTCCAGGGGTTGAGACCCAGTACTTC
CDR3: CASSFPGVETQYF

D: .
J: TRBJ2-3
size: once
V: TRBV2
DNA: TGTGCCAGCAGTGTGCGAGCGAACACAGATACGCAGTATTTT
CDR3: CASSVRANTDTQYF

D: TRBD1
J: TRBJ2-5
size: once
V: TRBV27
DNA: TGTGCCAGCAGCCTTGGCGGGACAGGGACAGAGACCCAGTACTTC
CDR3: CASSLGGTGTETQYF

D: TRBD1
J: TRBJ2-7
size: .
V: TRBV5-1
DNA: TGCGCCAGCAGCTGGGACAGTCCCGCCTACGAGCAGTACTTC
CDR3: CASSWDSPAYEQYF

D: TRBD2
J: TRBJ2-5
size: .
V: TRBV5-1
DNA: TGCGCCAGCAGCTTGAGGGGACTAGCGGGGGGTACCGCAGAGACCCAGTACTTC
CDR3: CASSLRGLAGGTAETQYF

D: TRBD1
J: TRBJ1-3
size: .
V: TRBV2
DNA: TGTGCCAGCTTTAGACAGGGGACACATCAAGGAAACACCATATATTTT
CDR3: CASFRQGTHQGNTIYF

D: .
J: TRBJ2-1
size: .
V: TRBV19
DNA: TGTGCCAGTAGTATACCCGGGGGAATATACAATGAGCAGTTCTTC
CDR3: CASSIPGGIYNEQFF

D: TRBD2
J: TRBJ2-2
size: few
V: TRBV24-1
DNA: TGTGCCACCAGTGACCACCGAGGGCTAGCGGGGGGATCGGGGGAGCTGTTTTTT
CDR3: CATSDHRGLAGGSGELFF

D: TRBD2
J: TRBJ2-3
size: .
V: TRBV19
DNA: TGTGCCAGTAGTATCTTTGGGACTAGCGGGGGGTTTAGCACAGATACGCAGTATTTT
CDR3: CASSIFGTSGGFSTDTQYF

D: TRBD2
J: TRBJ2-1
size: .
V: TRBV4-1
DNA: TGCGCCAGCACCTCGCTGGGACTAGCGGGGGGGGTTGAGCAGTTCTTC
CDR3: CASTSLGLAGGVEQFF

D: .
J: TRBJ1-5
size: .
V: TRBV5-6
DNA: TGTGCCAGCAGCTCGGGTCCGAGCAATCAGCCCCAGCATTTT
CDR3: CASSSGPSNQPQHF

D: TRBD2
J: TRBJ2-5
size: .
V: TRBV5-1
DNA: TGCGCCAGCAGCTCCCAGTGGGGGGGACAAGAGACCCAGTACTTC
CDR3: CASSSQWGGQETQYF

D: TRBD1
J: TRBJ1-2
size: .
V: TRBV29-1
DNA: TGCAGCGCCCTGACAGGGGATGGCTACACCTTC
CDR3: CSALTGDGYTF

D: .
J: TRBJ2-4
size: .
V: TRBV6-1
DNA: TGTGCCAGCAGTGACTATTCCCCTACTACTCTAGCCAAAAACATTCAGTACTTC
CDR3: CASSDYSPTTLAKNIQYF

D: TRBD1
J: TRBJ2-3
size: .
V: TRBV7-3
DNA: TGTGCCAGCAGCTTAAGACAGGGTCTTACAGATACGCAGTATTTT
CDR3: CASSLRQGLTDTQYF

D: .
J: TRBJ2-7
size: many
V: TRBV7-9
DNA: TGTGCCAGCAGCTTACAGGGCGAGCAGTACTTC
CDR3: CASSLQGEQYF

D: .
J: TRBJ2-7
size: .
V: TRBV25-1
DNA: TGTGCCAGCAGTGAATATCGGGACATGGACGAGCAGTACTTC
CDR3: CASSEYRDMDEQYF

D: .
J: TRBJ1-5
size: .
V: TRBV11-2
DNA: TGTGCCAGCAGCTTAGGCCAGAATCAGCCCCAGCATTTT
CDR3: CASSLGQNQPQHF

D: .
J: TRBJ1-3
size: .
V: TRBV5-1
DNA: TGCGCCAGCAGCCCCACAGGGAAGGCTGGAAACACCATATATTTT
CDR3: CASSPTGKAGNTIYF

D: .
J: TRBJ1-2
size: .
V: TRBV6-5
DNA: TGTGCCAGCAGAGAGCCCATTAACTATGGCTACACCTTC
CDR3: CASREPINYGYTF

D: .
J: TRBJ1-4
size: .
V: TRBV27
DNA: TGTGCCAGCAGTTTACGTCCAGGTACCGAAAAACTGTTTTTT
CDR3: CASSLRPGTEKLFF

D: TRBD1
J: TRBJ1-2
size: .
V: TRBV6-1
DNA: TGTGCCAGCAGTGGAACAGACAGGGTCGGAAGGTATGGCTACACCTTC
CDR3: CASSGTDRVGRYGYTF